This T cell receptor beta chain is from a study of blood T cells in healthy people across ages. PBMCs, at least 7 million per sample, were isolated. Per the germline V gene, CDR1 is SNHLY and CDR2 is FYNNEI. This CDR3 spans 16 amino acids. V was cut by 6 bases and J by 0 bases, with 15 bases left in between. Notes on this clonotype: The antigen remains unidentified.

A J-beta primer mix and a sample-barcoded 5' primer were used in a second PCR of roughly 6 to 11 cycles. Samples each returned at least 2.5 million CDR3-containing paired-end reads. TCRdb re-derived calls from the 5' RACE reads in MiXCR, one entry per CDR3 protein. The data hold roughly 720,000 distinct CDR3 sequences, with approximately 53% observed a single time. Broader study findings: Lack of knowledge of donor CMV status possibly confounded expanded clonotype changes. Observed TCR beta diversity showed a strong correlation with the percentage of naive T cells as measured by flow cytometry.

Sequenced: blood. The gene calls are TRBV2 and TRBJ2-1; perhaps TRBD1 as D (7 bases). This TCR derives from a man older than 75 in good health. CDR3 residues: CASSAGTASSYNEQFF. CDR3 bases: TGTGCCAGCAGCGCGGGGACAGCGAGCTCCTACAATGAGCAGTTCTTC.